The TCR beta chain described here comes from a study of blood T cell repertoires in COVID-19 (dated by TCRdb to 2020 to 2022). Concerning the study at large: Samples covering the acute and convalescent phases of COVID-19 were provided by collaborators in the United States, Italy and Spain. The samples were drawn from two sources: the first 160 participants of the ongoing ImmuneRACE study, and 1,200 or so subjects contributed by 6 global collaborators. The repertoires were released in a freely available public database intended as a resource for research on the immune response to SARS-CoV-2. The material from the prospective study consisted of cDNA or gDNA derived from T cells, B-cell-depleted T cells, or PBMCs. The dataset comprised deeply sampled blood TCRbeta repertoires from subjects exposed to, actively infected with, or recovered from COVID-19. Nearly every sample came with metadata listing a de-identified subject ID, COVID-19 status, age in years and sex. HLA class I and class II types, where available, came from metadata supplied by the sample provider rather than from assay-based typing.

The CDR3 runs 14 residues from the cysteine to the phenylalanine. Kept here is only the CDR3 DNA, which spans 42 bases and is read in frame from base 1. Compared with germline, V lacks 7 bases and J lacks 5 bases; bases without a gene match: 8. CDR1 is given as MRHNA and CDR2 as SNTAGT, both from the germline V gene. The immunoSEQ Assay, a bias-controlled multiplex PCR, was used to amplify TCRbeta CDR3 regions from genomic DNA. The published analysis was carried out like this. The number of nucleated cells in each sample was estimated from the amplification of reference gene primers within the assay. Sequence reads were collapsed and filtered to measure the absolute abundance of every unique TCRbeta CDR3 rearrangement. For each sample, productive Simpson clonality was calculated by taking the square root of Simpson's diversity index across productive rearrangements. Sourced from immuneACCESS, this table was stored by TCRdb with only in-frame sequences that have V and J called. A share of the clones is absent; for the studies checked, an unresolved V gene accounts for under half, and the remainder has no known explanation. V, J and clone size derive from that table, while D and trimming were established from the DNA sequence. In all, the sample holds 95,000 to 100,000 clones, and about 90% of those were seen once. The biggest ten clones account for 17% of the sample.

Collaborating institutions collected whole blood in K2EDTA tubes following their own protocols. For TCRbeta analysis, collaborators shipped samples in one of three forms: frozen whole blood, isolated PBMCs, or DNA extracted from either of those sample types. Worth noting for this clone: Which antigen it targets is not known. Per-base qualities were not stored, and no clone one base away is much larger.

Points the paper makes about the study in general: Clinical and demographic metadata were provided uncurated, with the amount varying by source and participant.

The clonotype was recovered from a man between 50 and 59 years old with acute or convalescent COVID-19. This receptor chain uses TRBV6-4 and TRBJ2-1; 7 of the junction bases match TRBD2. Sequencing was done on a sample of peripheral blood. The CDR3 protein is CASTGGLSNNEQFF. The nucleotide sequence is TGTGCCAGCACGGGAGGACTTAGCAACAATGAGCAGTTCTTC.